This TCR beta chain is drawn from a study of T-cell memory formation after mild COVID-19. One entry per CDR3 protein results from TCRdb running MiXCR on the 5' RACE reads. The data contain 70,000 to 100,000 distinct CDR3 sequences, 10% to 15% of them singletons. Trimming took off 1 base at V and 9 bases at J, with 7 bases between the two ends. Germline V lookup: CDR1 LGHNT, CDR2 FRNRAP. CDR3 length: 12 amino acids. The receptor comes from an adult woman who had mild COVID-19 (a few samples of this study predate the infection). Cell type and time point are not known. Sequencing was carried out using PBMCs or a T cell subset sorted from them (not recorded which). The rearrangement joins TRBV12-5 to TRBJ1-5; D is undetermined. The CDR3 DNA is TGTGCTAGTGGTTTGGACCCCGGGCCCCAGCATTTT. Its translation is CASGLDPGPQHF.